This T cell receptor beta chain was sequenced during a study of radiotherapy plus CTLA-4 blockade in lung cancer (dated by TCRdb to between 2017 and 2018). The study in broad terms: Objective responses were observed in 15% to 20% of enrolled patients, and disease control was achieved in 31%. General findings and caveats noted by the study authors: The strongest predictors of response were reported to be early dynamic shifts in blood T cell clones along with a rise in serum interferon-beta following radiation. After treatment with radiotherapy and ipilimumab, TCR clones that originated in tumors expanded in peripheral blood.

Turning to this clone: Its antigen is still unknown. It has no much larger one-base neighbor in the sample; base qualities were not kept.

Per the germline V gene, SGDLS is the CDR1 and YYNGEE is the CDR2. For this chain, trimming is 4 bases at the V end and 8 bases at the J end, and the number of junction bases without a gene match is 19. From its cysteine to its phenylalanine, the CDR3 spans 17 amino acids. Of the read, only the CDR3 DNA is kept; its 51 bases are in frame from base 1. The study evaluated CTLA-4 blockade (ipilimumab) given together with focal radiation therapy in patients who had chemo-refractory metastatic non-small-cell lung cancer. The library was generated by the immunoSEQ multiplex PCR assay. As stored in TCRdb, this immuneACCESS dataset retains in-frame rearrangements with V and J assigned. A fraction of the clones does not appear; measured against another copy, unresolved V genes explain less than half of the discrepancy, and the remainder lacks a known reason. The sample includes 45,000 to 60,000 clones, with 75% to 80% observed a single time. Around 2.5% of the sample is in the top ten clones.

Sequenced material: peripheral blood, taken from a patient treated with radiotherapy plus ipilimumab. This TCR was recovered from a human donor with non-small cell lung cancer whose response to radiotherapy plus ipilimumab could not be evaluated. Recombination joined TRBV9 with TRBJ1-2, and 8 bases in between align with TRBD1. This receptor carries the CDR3 CASSSRYLTGEVRGYTF. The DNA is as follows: TGTGCCAGCAGCTCCCGCTATTTGACAGGGGAAGTGAGAGGCTACACCTTC.